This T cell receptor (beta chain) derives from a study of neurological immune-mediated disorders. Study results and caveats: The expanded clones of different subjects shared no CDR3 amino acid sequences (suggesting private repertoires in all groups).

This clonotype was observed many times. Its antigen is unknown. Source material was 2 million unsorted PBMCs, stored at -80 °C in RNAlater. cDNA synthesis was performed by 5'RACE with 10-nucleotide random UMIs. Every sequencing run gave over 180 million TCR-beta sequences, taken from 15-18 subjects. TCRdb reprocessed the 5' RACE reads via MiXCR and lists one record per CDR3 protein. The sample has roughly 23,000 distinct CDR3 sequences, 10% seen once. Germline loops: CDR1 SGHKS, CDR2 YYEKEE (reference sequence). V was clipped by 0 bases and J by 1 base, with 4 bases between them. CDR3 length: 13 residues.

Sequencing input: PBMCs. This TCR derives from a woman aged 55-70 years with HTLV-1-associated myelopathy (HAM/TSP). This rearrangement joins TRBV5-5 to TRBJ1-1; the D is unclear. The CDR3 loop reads CASSLERNTEAFF. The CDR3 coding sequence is TGTGCCAGCAGCTTGGAAAGGAACACTGAAGCTTTCTTT. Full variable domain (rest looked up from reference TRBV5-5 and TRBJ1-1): DAGVTQSPTHLIKTRGQQVTLRCSPISGHKSVSWYQQVLGQGPQFIFQYYEKEERGRGNFPDRFSARQFPNYSSELNVNALLLGDSALYLCASSLERNTEAFFGQGTRLTVV.